Below are 11 T cell receptor beta chains sequenced from a single sample in a study of cytomegalovirus exposure and HLA in healthy donors. Primers: 60 Vbeta forward and 13 Jbeta reverse. This table comes from immunoSEQ multiplex PCR, and its TCRdb copy is limited to in-frame clones, with some not included. The repertoire has over 45,000 clones, 81% of them found once; the top ten carry 2.5%. What was sequenced was PBMCs. The origin of the receptors is a boy aged 5-17 years in good health and CMV-seropositive.

The chain links TRBV5-4 to TRBJ1-2; the D gene is possibly TRBD1 (6 bases). The length of the CDR3 is 18 residues. From germline, CDR1 is SGHNT and CDR2 YYREEE (reference sequence). V was cut by 0 bases and J by 1 base, with 19 bases left in between. The CDR3 sequence is CASSLGSGTPSLNYGYTF. CDR3 nucleotide sequence: TGTGCCAGCAGCTTGGGGTCCGGGACACCGTCTCTTAACTATGGCTACACCTTC.

This clone was seen once. This chain joins TRBV9 and TRBJ2-5; 8 bases fit TRBD1. V dropped 4 bases and J dropped 10; count of bases not matched to a gene: 12. Germline loops: CDR1 SGDLS, CDR2 YYNGEE. The CDR3 sequence is 14 residues long. CDR3 nucleotides: TGTGCCAGCAGCCCCTCAGGGGGCAGGATCGACCAGTACTTC. Translation gives CASSPSGGRIDQYF.

V is TRBV4-2 and J is TRBJ1-2; no clear D. The CDR3 has 11 amino acids. Germline V gene lookup returns CDR1 LGHNA and CDR2 YNFKEQ. V was clipped by 3 bases and J by 6 bases, with 5 bases between them. CDR3 sequence reads: CASSQSNGYTF. CDR3 coding DNA: TGTGCCAGCAGCCAGTCTAATGGCTACACCTTC.

The V and J genes are TRBV2 and TRBJ2-7; D may be TRBD2 (6 bases). The CDR3 runs to 14 residues. V gave up 8 bases and J gave up 1 base, with 15 bases separating them. Germline V gene data show CDR1 as SNHLY and CDR2 as FYNNEI. Here the CDR3 DNA reads TGTGCCAGCTTCCGGGACTCTAATTCCTACGAGCAGTACTTC. The encoded protein is CASFRDSNSYEQYF.

The chain has TRBV5-1 and TRBJ1-1; no reliable D call. Germline V gene lookup returns CDR1 SGHRS and CDR2 YFSETQ. V was trimmed by 0 bases and J by 10 bases, leaving 13 bases between them. CDR3 length equals 13 residues. The CDR3 nucleotides read TGCGCCAGCAGCTTGGGTCGGTACCCGGGAGCTTTCTTT. Encoded protein: CASSLGRYPGAFF.

The J gene is TRBJ2-7, the V gene TRBV9; 8 bases fit TRBD2. The ends lost 0 bases at V and 3 bases at J; junction bases unmatched: 5. Germline assignment: CDR1 SGDLS and CDR2 YYNGEE. The CDR3 is 15 residues long. CDR3 bases: TGTGCCAGCAGCGTAGAGAGCGGGGGCTTCTACGAGCAGTACTTC. Protein sequence: CASSVESGGFYEQYF.

DNA for the CDR3: TGCGCCAGCAGCCAAGAGTATCGTGGCTACACCTTC. The encoded protein is CASSQEYRGYTF. The J gene is TRBJ1-2, the V gene TRBV4-1; no definite D call. CDR1 is MGHRA and CDR2 is YSYEKL in the germline V gene. Deletions cut 0 bases from V and 7 bases from J, with 6 bases between. The CDR3 is 12 residues long.

This clone was counted once. This chain joins TRBV7-6 and TRBJ2-7; 8 positions agree with TRBD1. The germline V gene encodes CDR1 SGHVS and CDR2 FNYEAQ. The CDR3 loop spans 13 amino acids. Unmatched junction bases numbered 5, after V lost 8 bases and J lost 2 bases. The CDR3 is CASGQDRAYEQYF. CDR3 DNA: TGTGCCAGCGGCCAGGACAGGGCCTACGAGCAGTACTTC.

In its sample, this clone was seen once. The chain employs TRBV7-9 and TRBJ1-5; 7 bases fit TRBD1. The length of the CDR3 is 14 residues. Germline V CDR1 and CDR2: SEHNR, FQNEAQ (reference sequence). The trim removed 5 bases at V and 5 bases at J, leaving 6 bases unmatched. As DNA, the CDR3 is TGTGCCAGCAGCCCCAGGGGGGCGGATCAGCCCCAGCATTTT. Translating it yields CASSPRGADQPQHF.

The V and J genes are TRBV28 and TRBJ2-3, with D perhaps matching TRBD2 (6 bases). CDR3 length: 15 amino acids. V dropped 6 bases and J dropped 0 bases, with 13 bases sitting between them. Germline loops: CDR1 MDHEN, CDR2 SYDVKM. The CDR3 coding sequence is TGTGCCAGCAGCCCGGGGGATACTAGCACAGATACGCAGTATTTT. Translation: CASSPGDTSTDTQYF.

The chain links TRBV19 to TRBJ2-7; maybe TRBD2 (5 bases). There are 13 residues in the CDR3. V was trimmed by 2 bases and J by 5 bases, leaving 10 bases between them. Germline CDR1 is LNHDA and CDR2 is SQIVND (reference sequence). The DNA of the CDR3 is TGTGCCAGTAGTATATCGGGGTATCACGAGCAGTACTTC. It specifies CASSISGYHEQYF.